The 15 T cell receptor beta chains listed next were all sequenced from one sample in a study of beta chain features in type 1 diabetes. Study-wide points: A moderate, significant TCRB CDR3 shortening appeared in type 1 diabetes across four CD4+ subsets.

These TCRs are of unknown antigen specificity. Reverse transcription of all isolated RNA meant that expressed TCRB transcripts were sequenced. This table comes from immunoSEQ multiplex PCR, and its TCRdb copy is limited to in-frame clones, with some not included. Of over 120,000 clones in the sample, about 13% are singletons; the top ten hold 1.3%. Sequencing input: central memory CD4+ T cells from blood. The receptors stem from a man aged 18 to 29 with type 1 diabetes.

The chain has TRBV28 and TRBJ2-7; D uncertain. The CDR3 covers 13 residues. CDR1 is MDHEN, CDR2 SYDVKM, per germline. Trimming shortened V by 7 bases and J by 0 bases, and 10 bases separated the two germline ends. In nucleotides, the CDR3 is TGTGCCAGCACCACCTCTAGCTCCTACGAGCAGTACTTC. This gives the protein CASTTSSSYEQYF.

This clone was counted only a few times. V and J are TRBV11-2 and TRBJ2-5; D gene unclear. The germline CDR1 and CDR2 sequences are SGHAT and FQNNGV. CDR3 length: 16 amino acids. V was cut by 1 base and J by 5 bases, with 17 bases left in between. The CDR3, as DNA: TGTGCCAGCAGCTTAGGATTGGCAGACTTCTTGGAGACCCAGTACTTC. Amino acid sequence: CASSLGLADFLETQYF.

There are a few counts of this clone. The chain joins TRBV25-1 to TRBJ1-3; D ambiguous. The germline V and J ends were trimmed by 3 bases and 6 bases, with 9 bases remaining between them. Germline CDR1 MGHDK, CDR2 SYGVNS. This CDR3 spans 13 amino acids. The DNA for the CDR3 is TGTGCCAGCAGTGATATTACCTCAAACACCATATATTTT. It is translated as CASSDITSNTIYF. Supplemented by reference TRBV25-1 and TRBJ1-3, the full variable domain reads EADIYQTPRYLVIGTGKKITLECSQTMGHDKMYWYQQDPGMELHLIHYSYGVNSTEKGDLSSESTVSRIRTEHFPLTLESARPSHTSQYLCASSDITSNTIYFGEGSWLTVV.

This clone was counted a few times. CDR3 region: CASSIEERSEQYF. The CDR3 DNA is TGTGCCAGTAGTATAGAAGAAAGGAGCGAGCAGTACTTC. The chain uses TRBV19 and TRBJ2-5; no reliable D call. Gene TRBJ2-7 matches the end of the DNA better, so the J call may be wrong. Germline loops: CDR1 LNHDA, CDR2 SQIVND (reference sequence). This CDR3 has 13 amino acids.

The CDR3 DNA sequence: TGTGCCAGCAGCTTGGTACAGGGAACCTACAATGAGCAGTTCTTC. This sequence encodes CASSLVQGTYNEQFF. The chain has TRBV5-4 and TRBJ2-1; TRBD1 is a possible D gene (6 bases). CDR1 is SGHNT, CDR2 YYREEE, per germline (reference sequence). CDR3 length: 15 residues. Trimming pared 0 bases from V and 2 bases from J, leaving 9 bases between.

The sample holds a few counts of this clone. The rearrangement links TRBV30 to TRBJ2-1; a weak D match, TRBD2 (6 bases). The V gene lost 1 base and the J gene lost 3 bases, with 25 bases spanning the gap. CDR3 length: 19 amino acids. Germline V CDR1 and CDR2: GTSNPN, SVGIG (reference sequence). CDR3 residues: CAWSAPAGGQGSHYNEQFF. The DNA of the CDR3 is TGTGCCTGGAGTGCCCCTGCCGGAGGGCAGGGTAGCCACTACAATGAGCAGTTCTTC.

This clone was detected many times. The rearrangement links TRBV7-2 to TRBJ1-3, with D possibly matching TRBD1 (5 bases). The CDR3 loop spans 15 amino acids. V lost 5 bases, J lost 2 bases, and 13 bases lay in between. The germline CDR1 and CDR2 sequences are SGHTA and FQGNSA. DNA for the CDR3: TGTGCCAGCAGCCCCCGCACGGGGGCTGGAAACACCATATATTTT. The encoded protein is CASSPRTGAGNTIYF.

This clone was observed a few times. The V and J genes are TRBV18 and TRBJ1-6; 11 bases match TRBD1. V lost 3 bases and J lost 9; bases outside the gene matches: 1. The germline CDR1 and CDR2 sequences are KGHSH and LQKENI. The length of the CDR3 is 14 residues. The CDR3 region has the DNA TGTGCCAGCTCACCGGACAGGGGGCTTTCACCCCTCCACTTT. This translates into CASSPDRGLSPLHF.

This clone came up a few times. Other DNA sequences from this sample encode an identical CDR3 as well. CDR3 sequence reads: CSVRKNTEAFF. The DNA for the CDR3 is TGCAGCGTTCGGAAGAACACTGAAGCTTTCTTT. The V call is TRBV29-1, the J call TRBJ1-1; no reliable D call. The germline CDR1 and CDR2 sequences are SQVTM and ANQGSEA. V lost 5 bases, J lost 1 base, and 5 bases lay in between. This CDR3 comprises 11 residues.

This clone appeared a few times. The V call is TRBV30, the J call TRBJ2-5; D gene unclear. This CDR3 region has 13 residues. Germline V gives CDR1 GTSNPN, CDR2 SVGIG (reference sequence). The V gene lost 0 bases and the J gene lost 3 bases, with 8 bases spanning the gap. The DNA for the CDR3 is TGTGCCTGGAGTGTAACAGATAAAGAGACCCAGTACTTC. Protein: CAWSVTDKETQYF.

The J gene is TRBJ1-6, the V gene TRBV18; no firm D call. The V gene lost 2 bases and the J gene lost 7 bases, with 12 bases spanning the gap. The CDR3 sequence is 15 residues long. CDR1 and CDR2 from the germline V gene are KGHSH and LQKENI. CDR3 sequence reads: CASSPSNSFNSPLHF. The CDR3 DNA follows: TGTGCCAGCTCACCAAGCAATTCCTTCAATTCACCCCTCCACTTT.

Only a few counts were recorded for this clone. The chain links TRBV18 to TRBJ2-2; TRBD1 matches at 9 bases. CDR3 length: 16 residues. Per germline, CDR1 KGHSH and CDR2 LQKENI. The J segment lost 4 bases and the V segment lost 3 bases, leaving 6 bases of the junction unmatched. CDR3 sequence: CASSPPGQGPTGELFF. The CDR3 DNA reads TGTGCCAGCTCACCGCCGGGACAGGGACCCACCGGGGAGCTGTTTTTT.

This clone was seen a few times. The V call is TRBV5-6, the J call TRBJ2-2; D is perhaps TRBD1 (6 bases). This CDR3 has 16 amino acids. In germline, CDR1 is SGHDT, CDR2 YYEEEE. The ends were cut back, 1 base at V and 6 bases at J, with 16 bases in the middle. CDR3 sequence reads: CASSLRGRGVAGELFF. The CDR3 DNA is TGTGCCAGCAGCTTGAGGGGCAGGGGAGTGGCCGGGGAGCTGTTTTTT.

This clone was recorded a few times. This sequence joins TRBV30 and TRBJ1-6; D gene unclear. Trimming pared 4 bases from V and 10 bases from J, leaving 14 bases between. Germline V gene sequence: CDR1 GTSNPN, CDR2 SVGIG (reference sequence). The CDR3 extends over 13 amino acids. The CDR3 DNA follows: TGTGCCTGGAAGGCCGGGTCTACATCACCCCTCCACTTT. It encodes CAWKAGSTSPLHF.

This clone was seen only a few times. J is TRBJ2-7 and V is TRBV2, with a weak D call TRBD1 (6 bases). CDR1 and CDR2 (germline): SNHLY, FYNNEI. Trimming took 1 base from V and 2 from J, leaving 9 bases between them. The CDR3 totals 14 residues. The CDR3 spells CASSEGTVPYEQYF. In DNA, the CDR3 is TGTGCCAGCAGTGAAGGGACAGTCCCCTACGAGCAGTACTTC.